This is a list of T cell receptor beta chains from one sample in a study of molecular identifiers for immune sequencing clone quantification. One entry per CDR3 protein results from TCRdb running MiXCR on the PCR reads. The sample yields a few hundred thousand distinct CDR3 sequences, roughly 25% seen once. The source material was naive CD8+ T cells from blood, with Jurkat cell RNA spiked in. The source is a human donor in good health. Some libraries in this study had Jurkat cell RNA spiked in. The CDR3 runs from the conserved cysteine through the conserved F or W. A D gene is named only where the DNA matches it firmly. Only part of the rows carry a size: once, few, many, or a class if the clone is expanded.

d_gene: TRBD1; abundance: -; v_gene: TRBV7-9; j_gene: TRBJ2-1; CDR3nt: TGTGCCAGCAGCGCCCGGGACAGTCAATTCTTCATTTTGGGTGAGCAGTTCTTC; CDR3aa: CASSARDSQFFILGEQFF
d_gene: -; abundance: few; v_gene: TRBV28; j_gene: TRBJ1-1; CDR3nt: TGTGCCAGCAGATGGCAGGGAGGCACTGAAGCTTTCTTT; CDR3aa: CASRWQGGTEAFF
d_gene: -; abundance: -; v_gene: TRBV27; j_gene: TRBJ1-3; CDR3nt: TGTGCCAGCAGTTCAGAGTCAGGGCAGCCTTTCTCTGGAAACACCATATATTTT; CDR3aa: CASSSESGQPFSGNTIYF
d_gene: -; abundance: many; v_gene: TRBV5-4; j_gene: TRBJ2-5; CDR3nt: TGTGCCAGCAGCTCGCACAACCAAGAGACCCAGTACTTC; CDR3aa: CASSSHNQETQYF
d_gene: -; abundance: -; v_gene: TRBV4-3; j_gene: TRBJ2-3; CDR3nt: TGCGCCAGCAGCCCAGGGCTTCGCAGGAGGGTAGATACGCAGTATTTT; CDR3aa: CASSPGLRRRVDTQYF
d_gene: -; abundance: -; v_gene: TRBV6-5; j_gene: TRBJ2-7; CDR3nt: TGTGCCAGCGGGTCCCCCTACGAGCAGTACTTC; CDR3aa: CASGSPYEQYF
d_gene: -; abundance: few; v_gene: TRBV28; j_gene: TRBJ1-5; CDR3nt: TGTGCCAGCAGTTTAAACGGATCTCCTTATCAGCCCCAGCATTTT; CDR3aa: CASSLNGSPYQPQHF
d_gene: TRBD1; abundance: -; v_gene: TRBV27; j_gene: TRBJ2-1; CDR3nt: TGTGCCAGCATGCGGACAGGGGACAACAATGAGCAGTTCTTC; CDR3aa: CASMRTGDNNEQFF
d_gene: -; abundance: many; v_gene: TRBV28; j_gene: TRBJ1-4; CDR3nt: TGTGCCAGCAGTTGGGACGGGGGCTCTAAGGAACTGTTTTTT; CDR3aa: CASSWDGGSKELFF
d_gene: -; abundance: few; v_gene: TRBV20-1; j_gene: TRBJ2-5; CDR3nt: TGCAGTGCTAGAGATTACGGGAGTTTGATGGAGACCCAGTACTTC; CDR3aa: CSARDYGSLMETQYF
d_gene: -; abundance: few; v_gene: TRBV11-2; j_gene: TRBJ2-3; CDR3nt: TGTGCCAGCAGCTTAGTGGGAAGCCGTGTCGGAGATACGCAGTATTTT; CDR3aa: CASSLVGSRVGDTQYF
d_gene: TRBD1; abundance: few; v_gene: TRBV27; j_gene: TRBJ1-5; CDR3nt: TGTGCCAGCAGAGGGACAGGGAGGAATCAGCCCCAGCATTTT; CDR3aa: CASRGTGRNQPQHF
d_gene: TRBD1; abundance: -; v_gene: TRBV19; j_gene: TRBJ2-7; CDR3nt: TGTGCCAGTAGTTCCCTACAGGGGATATCCTACGAGCAGTACTTC; CDR3aa: CASSSLQGISYEQYF
d_gene: TRBD2; abundance: -; v_gene: TRBV11-3; j_gene: TRBJ2-5; CDR3nt: TGTGCCAGCAGCTCGGGACTAGCGGGAGGGGAGACCCAGTACTTC; CDR3aa: CASSSGLAGGETQYF
d_gene: TRBD2; abundance: few; v_gene: TRBV7-9; j_gene: TRBJ2-1; CDR3nt: TGTGCCAGCAGCTTAGGACTAGCGAGCCCCAATGAGCAGTTCTTC; CDR3aa: CASSLGLASPNEQFF
d_gene: -; abundance: many; v_gene: TRBV2; j_gene: TRBJ1-1; CDR3nt: TGTGCCATCCCGGGGGCAGTTGAAGCTTTCTTT; CDR3aa: CAIPGAVEAFF
d_gene: TRBD2; abundance: few; v_gene: TRBV28; j_gene: TRBJ2-7; CDR3nt: TGTGCCAGCAGTAAACTAGCGTCCTACGAGCAGTACTTC; CDR3aa: CASSKLASYEQYF
d_gene: TRBD1; abundance: many; v_gene: TRBV14; j_gene: TRBJ2-2; CDR3nt: TGTGCCAGCAGCCACCGGGACAGGGAGGAAACCGGGGAGCTGTTTTTT; CDR3aa: CASSHRDREETGELFF
d_gene: TRBD1; abundance: few; v_gene: TRBV2; j_gene: TRBJ2-7; CDR3nt: TGTGCCAGCAGTGTGGGACAGAGCGCCTACGAGCGGTACTTC; CDR3aa: CASSVGQSAYERYF
d_gene: -; abundance: -; v_gene: TRBV7-9; j_gene: TRBJ2-7; CDR3nt: TGTGCCAGCAGCTTGTACAGCTCCTACGAGCGGTACTTC; CDR3aa: CASSLYSSYERYF
d_gene: TRBD2; abundance: many; v_gene: TRBV6-5; j_gene: TRBJ2-7; CDR3nt: TGTGCCAGCAGACCCGGGGAGGGACCCTCCTACGAGCAGTACTTC; CDR3aa: CASRPGEGPSYEQYF
d_gene: -; abundance: many; v_gene: TRBV18; j_gene: TRBJ2-3; CDR3nt: TGTGCCAGCTCAGCAGATACGCAGTATTTT; CDR3aa: CASSADTQYF
d_gene: -; abundance: -; v_gene: TRBV24-1; j_gene: TRBJ2-3; CDR3nt: TGTGCCACCAGTGATTCTAGAGGCTCGAGCACAGATACGCAGTATTTT; CDR3aa: CATSDSRGSSTDTQYF
d_gene: -; abundance: -; v_gene: TRBV2; j_gene: TRBJ1-1; CDR3nt: TGTGCCAAAAACAGCGTTAACACTGAAGCTCTCTTT; CDR3aa: CAKNSVNTEALF
d_gene: -; abundance: few; v_gene: TRBV27; j_gene: TRBJ1-1; CDR3nt: TGTGCCAGCAGCTGGGACCGGGTTGCCCTCAATTTT; CDR3aa: CASSWDRVALNF
d_gene: TRBD1; abundance: -; v_gene: TRBV20-1; j_gene: TRBJ1-1; CDR3nt: TGCAGTGCTAGAGGATGCCCAGGGGGGATGAACACTGAAGCTTTCTTT; CDR3aa: CSARGCPGGMNTEAFF
d_gene: TRBD2; abundance: few; v_gene: TRBV7-6; j_gene: TRBJ2-7; CDR3nt: TGTGCCAGCAGCCCCGGGACTAGCGGGGACGAGCAGTACTTC; CDR3aa: CASSPGTSGDEQYF
d_gene: -; abundance: -; v_gene: TRBV5-6; j_gene: TRBJ1-6; CDR3nt: TGTGCCAGCAGCCAATCGCCGGACGGTTACAATTCACCCCTCCACTTT; CDR3aa: CASSQSPDGYNSPLHF
d_gene: TRBD2; abundance: few; v_gene: TRBV7-9; j_gene: TRBJ2-2; CDR3nt: TGTGCCAGCAGCCCAGGACTAGCGGCGAACACCGGGGAGCTGTTTTTT; CDR3aa: CASSPGLAANTGELFF
d_gene: -; abundance: -; v_gene: TRBV6-2/TRBV6-3; j_gene: TRBJ2-7; CDR3nt: TGTGCCTGCAGTTACTCGATAGCCTCGGGCGAGCAGTACTTC; CDR3aa: CACSYSIASGEQYF
d_gene: -; abundance: -; v_gene: TRBV4-1; j_gene: TRBJ1-1; CDR3nt: TGCGCCAGCAGCCAAGGCCCCGCCAGTGGGACTGAAGCTTTCTTT; CDR3aa: CASSQGPASGTEAFF
d_gene: -; abundance: few; v_gene: TRBV29-1; j_gene: TRBJ2-1; CDR3nt: TGCAGCGTTGAGGTCGACAGCAGCTCCTACAATGAGCAGTTCTTC; CDR3aa: CSVEVDSSSYNEQFF